This T cell receptor (beta chain) was captured in a study of blood T cell repertoires in COVID-19. About the study: Researchers got acute and convalescent COVID-19 samples from the United States, Italy and Spain. Sources were T cells, B-cell-depleted T cells, or PBMCs; the material itself was cDNA or gDNA.

Germline loops: CDR1 MNHEY, CDR2 SMNVEV (reference sequence). This CDR3 has 15 amino acids. Deletions cut 4 bases from V and 10 bases from J, with 19 bases between. How the authors handled the data: The assay estimated nucleated cells by amplifying reference gene primers. Data came from immunoSEQ multiplex PCR; TCRdb stores just in-frame clones and leaves some out. The V and J calls and clone size are taken from that table; D and trimming were inferred from the DNA. The repertoire holds 55,000 to 75,000 clones, with 88% as singletons. The specimen sequenced was peripheral blood. The sequence came from a human donor in a cohort sampled during active COVID-19. The chain links TRBV27 to TRBJ1-4; D is ambiguous. The DNA for the CDR3 is TGTGCCAGCAGTTACGGTGTGCTCCCCCAACGAAAACTGTTTTTT. Encoded protein: CASSYGVLPQRKLFF.